This is a list of T cell receptor beta chains from one sample in a study of T cell repertoires in aging, cancer and after chemotherapy. TCRdb re-called the multiplex PCR reads with MiXCR, one entry per CDR3 protein. The table has some 9,300 distinct CDR3 sequences, 20% to 30% seen once; the top ten hold roughly 13%. Material for sequencing was blood. All receptors derive from a human donor with a blood cancer. The donor label of this sample is uncertain. CDR3s include the opening cysteine and the closing phenylalanine or tryptophan. The D gene is left open where the match is weak. For some rows the clone size is stated as once, few or many, or as a class when expanded; others skip it.

v_gene,d_gene,j_gene,abundance,len,CDR3nt,CDR3aa
TRBV30,NA,TRBJ2-7,medium-sized,12,TGTGCCAGCTTACAGGACTCCTACGAGCAGTACTTC,CASLQDSYEQYF
TRBV6-1,TRBD1,TRBJ2-7,few,15,TGTGCCAGCAGTGACGAGTTGACAGGGATCGACGAGCAGTACTTC,CASSDELTGIDEQYF
TRBV6-6,NA,TRBJ1-6,medium-sized,12,TGTGCCAGCAGGAGACAGAATTCACCCCTCCACTTT,CASRRQNSPLHF
TRBV12-5,NA,TRBJ2-7,NA,13,TGTGCTAGTGGTTTGGCCCAGGGCAGCGAGCAGTACTTC,CASGLAQGSEQYF
TRBV12-3/TRBV12-4,NA,TRBJ2-3,once,12,TGTGCCAGCAGTCCAGCCTGGGATACGCAGTATTTT,CASSPAWDTQYF
TRBV6-1,NA,TRBJ1-5,NA,15,TGTGCCAGCAACCCGGGTGGGGGTGGAAGTCAGCCCCAGCATTTT,CASNPGGGGSQPQHF
TRBV29-1,TRBD2,TRBJ2-3,medium-sized,18,TGCAGCGTTGAAGATTGGGACGCTGGCGGGAGGGCCACAGATACGCAGTATTTT,CSVEDWDAGGRATDTQYF
TRBV6-1,NA,TRBJ2-1,medium-sized,13,TGTGCCAGCAACTATGAGGGTTGGAATGAGCAGTTCTTC,CASNYEGWNEQFF
TRBV6-6,TRBD2,TRBJ2-7,medium-sized,17,TGTGCCAGCAGCCCCGGACTAGCGGGAGGGCACTCCTACGAGCAGTACTTC,CASSPGLAGGHSYEQYF
TRBV5-5,NA,TRBJ1-2,many,16,TGTGCCAGCAGCTTGGGCCACAGGAGCGGTAACTATGGCTACACCTTC,CASSLGHRSGNYGYTF
TRBV5-8,NA,TRBJ1-1,NA,14,TGTGCCAGCAGCTTTGAGGGGTCGAAGACTGAAGCTTTCTTT,CASSFEGSKTEAFF
TRBV7-9,NA,TRBJ2-1,few,15,TGTGCCAGCAGCTTAGTGGGGGGAACCTACAATGAGCAGTTCTTC,CASSLVGGTYNEQFF
TRBV19,NA,TRBJ2-1,medium-sized,13,TGTGCCAGTAGTGGATGGTCCTACAATGAGCAGTTCTTC,CASSGWSYNEQFF
TRBV5-1,NA,TRBJ1-6,few,16,TGCGCCAGCAGCCACATGGGCCAGCCCTTTAATTCGCCCCTCCACTTT,CASSHMGQPFNSPLHF
TRBV27,TRBD1,TRBJ2-7,many,13,TGTGCCAGCAGTTGGGGACAGGGGTACGAGCAGTACTTC,CASSWGQGYEQYF
TRBV12-3/TRBV12-4,NA,TRBJ2-7,many,15,TGTGCCAGCAGTTTAACAACTCCCCCTCGGGGCGAGCAGTACTTC,CASSLTTPPRGEQYF
TRBV7-9,TRBD1,TRBJ2-7,NA,14,TGTGCCAGCGTAACCGGGACAGTGACCTACGAGCAGTACTTC,CASVTGTVTYEQYF
TRBV6-2/TRBV6-3,NA,TRBJ1-5,medium-sized,14,TGTGCCAGCACCCACTCGGCAGGGACCCAGCCCCAGCATTTT,CASTHSAGTQPQHF
TRBV6-5,NA,TRBJ1-2,medium-sized,12,TGTGCCAGCAGTGGCAACAACTATGGCTACACCTTC,CASSGNNYGYTF
TRBV27,NA,TRBJ2-1,medium-sized,11,TGTGCCAGCAGTTTTGGTCTACATCGGTTCTTC,CASSFGLHRFF
TRBV11-1,TRBD1,TRBJ2-5,once,17,TGTGCCAGCAGCTTACTTCAACTGACAGGGTGGAGGGAGACCCAGTACTTC,CASSLLQLTGWRETQYF
TRBV5-7,TRBD1,TRBJ2-7,many,13,TGTGCCAGCAGCTTTGGGACAGGCTACGAGCAGTACTTC,CASSFGTGYEQYF
TRBV5-1,NA,TRBJ2-7,NA,12,TGCGCCAGCAGGGAAAAAGGGGGATGGCAGTACTTC,CASREKGGWQYF
TRBV5-5,NA,TRBJ2-3,medium-sized,15,TGTGCCAGCAGGTCAACAGGGATAGCGTCAGATACGCAGTATTTT,CASRSTGIASDTQYF
TRBV19,NA,TRBJ2-7,medium-sized,15,TGTGCCAGTAGTGCCAAAACAGGGCATCTTTACGAGCAGTACTTC,CASSAKTGHLYEQYF
TRBV5-1,TRBD1,TRBJ2-7,NA,14,TGCGCCAGCAGCAGGCGGACAGGTCACTACGAGCAGTACTTC,CASSRRTGHYEQYF
TRBV28,NA,TRBJ2-5,once,12,TGTGCCAGCAGTGTGACAGTTGAGACCCAGTACTTC,CASSVTVETQYF
TRBV27,TRBD2,TRBJ2-1,medium-sized,14,TGTGCCAGCAGCTTAGGGACTAGTATCGATGAGCAGTTCTTC,CASSLGTSIDEQFF
TRBV20-1,NA,TRBJ2-7,NA,13,TGCAGTGCTAGTAGGGGTAATGTCTACGAGCAGTACTTC,CSASRGNVYEQYF
TRBV6-1,NA,TRBJ1-1,many,15,TGTGCCAGCAGTGAACATCCCATGGGGAACACTGAAGCTTTCTTT,CASSEHPMGNTEAFF
TRBV12-3/TRBV12-4,TRBD1,TRBJ1-3,many,14,TGTGCCAGCAGTACAGGACAGGCTGGAAACACCATATATTTT,CASSTGQAGNTIYF
TRBV15,NA,TRBJ2-1,NA,14,TGTGCCACCAGCAGAGTCGGGGCCTACAATGAGCAGTTCTTC,CATSRVGAYNEQFF
TRBV19,NA,TRBJ1-5,medium-sized,14,TGTGCCAGTAGTATAGATGGATGGGGTCAGCCCCAGCATTTT,CASSIDGWGQPQHF
TRBV30,NA,TRBJ2-3,medium-sized,16,TGTGCCTGGACCCCCCTGGGCGGAGCTAACACAGATACGCAGTATTTT,CAWTPLGGANTDTQYF
TRBV11-2,TRBD2,TRBJ2-7,few,17,TGTGCCAGCACCAAGACTAGCGGGAGGCAAAACTCCTACGAGCAGTACTTC,CASTKTSGRQNSYEQYF